Shown below are 18 T cell receptor beta chains from a single sample sequenced in a study of regulatory T cells in long-lasting Graves disease. Assembly of TCR beta libraries relied on iRepertoire HTBI primers together with Arm-PCR of CDR3 regions. Each CDR3 protein gets one entry after TCRdb re-called the multiplex PCR reads with MiXCR. Of hundreds of thousands of distinct CDR3 sequences listed, under 20% are singletons. Noted time point: newly diagnosed GD, antithyroid drugs for less than 3 months. Preparation of the TCR library used RNA extracted from PBMCs. This sample was also put to use in a study of T cells in Graves' hyperthyroidism and ophthalmopathy.

The specimen was peripheral blood mononuclear cells (PBMCs), collected at new diagnosis, from a patient treated with antithyroid drugs. These receptors came from a woman in her thirties with Graves disease.

This clonotype came up many times. J is TRBJ2-1 and V is TRBV2; tentative D call: TRBD2 (5 bases). Trimming left V 6 bases short and J 14 bases short, with 17 bases between. Germline-derived CDR1 and CDR2 are SNHLY and FYNNEI. The CDR3 loop spans 12 amino acids. CDR3 nucleotide sequence: TGTGCCAGCAGGGGAGCGGCAAGCATTGAGTTCTTC. Protein product: CASRGAASIEFF.

This chain connects TRBV28 to TRBJ2-2; no reliable D call. The germline V and J ends were trimmed by 6 bases and 4 bases, with 6 bases remaining between them. The CDR3 is 12 residues long. Germline V gives CDR1 MDHEN, CDR2 SYDVKM. The CDR3 here is CASRGTTGELFF. DNA for the CDR3: TGTGCCAGCAGAGGAACCACCGGGGAGCTGTTTTTT.

This clonotype was recorded at least ten times. V and J are TRBV20-1 and TRBJ2-2, with D maybe TRBD2 (6 bases). The CDR3 has 14 amino acids. Germline V gene sequence: CDR1 DFQATT, CDR2 SNEGSKA (reference sequence). Trimming cost V 5 bases and J 7 bases, with 17 bases left between them. CDR3 coding DNA: TGCAGTGCTCCTATTAGCGGAAGAGGCGGGGAGCTGTTTTTT. Its translation: CSAPISGRGGELFF.

V usage is TRBV19 and J usage is TRBJ2-7; 10 bases agree with TRBD2. CDR1 is LNHDA, CDR2 SQIVND, per germline (reference sequence). Germline trimming cut 4 bases from V and 1 base from J; bases unmatched to any gene: 1. CDR3 length: 14 residues. The CDR3 loop reads CASSKLAGSYEQYF. Here the CDR3 DNA reads TGTGCCAGTAGTAAACTAGCGGGATCCTACGAGCAGTACTTC.

At least ten counts were recorded for this clonotype. This sequence joins TRBV7-9 and TRBJ2-2; D gene unclear. The CDR3 length is 13 residues. The V and J ends lost 4 bases and 7 bases respectively, with 10 bases between them. CDR1 is SEHNR and CDR2 is FQNEAQ in the germline V gene (reference sequence). CDR3 sequence: CASSSDSDGELFF. In DNA form, the CDR3 reads TGTGCCAGCAGCTCCGATTCCGACGGGGAGCTGTTTTTT.

The chain combines TRBV4-2 with TRBJ1-4; D might be TRBD1 (5 bases). With 3 bases removed from V and 8 bases from J, the gap between germline ends came to 7 bases. The germline V gene has CDR1 LGHNA and CDR2 YNFKEQ. The CDR3 extends over 12 amino acids. The CDR3 is CASSQEGEKLFF. CDR3 nucleotides: TGTGCCAGCAGCCAGGAGGGGGAAAAACTGTTTTTT.

This clonotype came up many times. In DNA form, the CDR3 reads TGCGCCAGCAGGGAGACGGGCAGCAGCTCCTACAATGAGCAGTTCTTC. This translates into CASRETGSSSYNEQFF. The rearrangement links TRBV5-1 to TRBJ2-1; D remains unclear. The CDR3 has 16 amino acids. The V end lost 5 bases, the J end lost 0 bases, and 15 bases lay between the germline ends. Germline values: CDR1 SGHRS, CDR2 YFSETQ.

The chain carries TRBV28 and TRBJ1-4, with 8 positions matching TRBD1. J lost 0 bases, V lost 1 base, and 10 bases had no gene match. The CDR3 runs to 19 residues. CDR1 and CDR2 from the germline V gene are MDHEN and SYDVKM. CDR3 sequence: CASSLFRLGTGATNEKLFF. The CDR3 bases are TGTGCCAGCAGTTTATTTCGACTCGGGACAGGTGCAACTAATGAAAAACTGTTTTTT.

The chain employs TRBV5-1 and TRBJ1-1; D gene uncertain. There are 13 residues in the CDR3. Trimming cost V 0 bases and J 3 bases, with 6 bases left between them. Germline V gene lookup returns CDR1 SGHRS and CDR2 YFSETQ. The CDR3 DNA is TGCGCCAGCAGCTTGGGGCAGGACACTGAAGCTTTCTTT. Translation: CASSLGQDTEAFF.

The chain recombines TRBV18 with TRBJ2-7, with D hard to call. This CDR3 contains 12 residues. The V gene's germline CDR1 is KGHSH and CDR2 LQKENI. The germline V and J ends were trimmed by 3 bases and 6 bases, with 9 bases remaining between them. This chain's CDR3 is CASSPAPSEQYF. The DNA for the CDR3 is TGTGCCAGCTCACCGGCCCCGTCCGAGCAGTACTTC.

The J gene is TRBJ2-6, the V gene TRBV19; D is unclear. V was clipped by 11 bases and J by 0 bases, with 17 bases between them. In germline, CDR1 is LNHDA, CDR2 SQIVND (reference sequence). The CDR3 extends over 16 amino acids. The CDR3 bases are TGTGCCCTCTACGACCATCCGAACTCTGGGGCCAACGTCCTGACTTTC. It specifies CALYDHPNSGANVLTF.

This clonotype occurred many times. The chain is built from TRBV6-5 and TRBJ2-7; 8 bases are shared with TRBD1. The CDR3 loop spans 16 amino acids. V was pared by 0 bases and J by 6 bases, with 10 bases of the junction left unmatched. The germline gives CDR1 MNHEY, CDR2 SVGAGI. CDR3 DNA sequence: TGTGCCAGCAGTTACTCGATGCGGGGCAGGGGGCTCGAGCAGTACTTC. It translates to CASSYSMRGRGLEQYF.

This clonotype was seen more than once but under ten times. This chain joins TRBV19 and TRBJ2-7; D not certain. The CDR3 has 13 amino acids. Per the germline V gene, CDR1 is LNHDA and CDR2 is SQIVND (reference sequence). The V end lost 3 bases, the J end lost 6 bases, and 12 bases lay between the germline ends. The chain's CDR3 is CASSIPGPCEQYF. The CDR3 DNA reads TGTGCCAGTAGTATTCCCGGCCCTTGCGAGCAGTACTTC.

This clonotype was detected many times. The chain uses TRBV9 and TRBJ2-7; 7 bases align to TRBD2. The germline CDR1 and CDR2 sequences are SGDLS and YYNGEE. J gave up 6 bases and V 0 bases, and 6 bases lay outside the gene matches. The CDR3 sequence is 14 residues long. In DNA, the CDR3 is TGTGCCAGCAGCGTAGAGGGCGGGAGCTGCGAGCAGTACTTC. Protein sequence: CASSVEGGSCEQYF.

This clonotype was seen a handful of times. The chain couples TRBV9 to TRBJ2-3; 9 nucleotides match TRBD1. There are 16 residues in the CDR3. The V gene's germline CDR1 is SGDLS and CDR2 YYNGEE. V trimming: 5 bases; J trimming: 7 bases; junction bases outside the gene matches: 14. CDR3 in amino acids: CASSPRGDRVAHTQYF. The CDR3 DNA reads TGTGCCAGCAGTCCTCGTGGGGACAGGGTGGCACATACGCAGTATTTT.

The table lists this clonotype with many counts. The chain joins TRBV2 to TRBJ1-4; D is perhaps TRBD1 (5 bases). Germline V CDR1 and CDR2: SNHLY, FYNNEI. The V and J ends lost 5 bases and 3 bases respectively, with 16 bases between them. This CDR3 contains 16 residues. In nucleotides, the CDR3 is TGTGCCAGCAGTCTCGGGGCAGGGTCAGCTAATGAAAAACTGTTTTTT. This gives the protein CASSLGAGSANEKLFF.

The V gene is TRBV3-1, the J gene TRBJ2-3; D is tentatively TRBD1 or TRBD2 (5 bases each). The CDR3 spans 19 residues. Germline V gene sequence: CDR1 LGHDT, CDR2 YNNKEL (reference sequence). V gave up 4 bases and J gave up 1 base, with 24 bases separating them. The CDR3 DNA reads TGTGCCAGCAGCCGAGGGACGGACTGGACCTATGGGGGCACAGATACGCAGTATTTT. It translates to CASSRGTDWTYGGTDTQYF.

The sample holds many counts of this clonotype. The chain carries TRBV14 and TRBJ2-1; D not certain. The CDR3 loop spans 14 amino acids. Germline CDR1 is SGHDN and CDR2 is FVKESK. Trimming removed 4 bases from V and 0 bases from J, with 7 bases in between. CDR3 nucleotide sequence: TGTGCCAGCAGCCCTTTAAGCTCCTACAATGAGCAGTTCTTC. Amino acid sequence: CASSPLSSYNEQFF.